Shown below are 20 T cell receptor beta chains from a single sample sequenced in a study of cytotoxic CD8 clonotypes in ibrutinib-treated CLL. Clones were read by immunoSEQ multiplex PCR, and TCRdb kept only the in-frame ones, dropping some. The top ten clones hold about 6% of a sample with 270,000 or so clones, approximately 76% of them seen once. The input for sequencing was PBMCs, taken at disease progression, from a patient treated with ibrutinib. These receptors were collected from a human donor with chronic lymphocytic leukemia.

The J gene is TRBJ2-3, the V gene TRBV7-3, with D possibly matching TRBD1 (5 bases). The CDR3 sequence is 14 residues long. The germline gives CDR1 SGHTA, CDR2 FQGTGA. V was pared by 5 bases and J by 0 bases, with 9 bases between. This chain's CDR3 is CASSPGHSTDTQYF. The CDR3 region has the DNA TGTGCCAGCAGCCCAGGGCACAGCACAGATACGCAGTATTTT. Looking up the rest from reference TRBV7-3 and TRBJ2-3 gives the full variable domain: GAGVSQTPSNKVTEKGKYVELRCDPISGHTALYWYRQSLGQGPEFLIYFQGTGAADDSGLPNDRFFAVRPEGSVSTLKIQRTERGDSAVYLCASSPGHSTDTQYFGPGTRLTVL.

This clone was picked up a small number of times. As DNA, the CDR3 is TGTGCCAGCAGTCTCTTATTCCCGCGTCAAGCCGAAGATACGCAGTATTTT. It is translated as CASSLLFPRQAEDTQYF. The chain combines TRBV28 with TRBJ2-3; D call uncertain. Germline CDR1 reads MDHEN; CDR2 reads SYDVKM. V was trimmed by 5 bases and J by 5 bases, leaving 23 bases between them. The CDR3 length is 17 residues.

This chain connects TRBV2 to TRBJ2-1, with 14 bases identical to TRBD2. Per germline, CDR1 SNHLY and CDR2 FYNNEI. The CDR3 runs 14 residues. V lost 10 bases, J lost 6 bases, and 5 bases stayed unmatched. CDR3 in DNA: TGTGCCACACGACTAGCGGGGGGGTCCAATGAGCAGTTCTTC. It specifies CATRLAGGSNEQFF.

The gene calls are TRBV5-6 and TRBJ1-2; D gene uncertain. The CDR3 is made up of 12 amino acids. Germline V gives CDR1 SGHDT, CDR2 YYEEEE. V lost 1 base and J lost 8, with 9 bases in between. The CDR3 nucleotides are TGTGCCAGCAGCTTGTCTAGTGGGGGCTACACCTTC. Residues: CASSLSSGGYTF.

Ten or more counts support this clone. The chain joins TRBV28 to TRBJ1-2; tentatively, D is TRBD1 (6 bases). Germline values: CDR1 MDHEN, CDR2 SYDVKM. Trimming left V 5 bases short and J 4 bases short, with 17 bases between. The CDR3 is 15 residues long. The CDR3 sequence is CASSKKGQIVYGYTF. CDR3 in DNA: TGTGCCAGCAGTAAAAAAGGACAGATTGTCTATGGCTACACCTTC.

This clone has just one count. The rearrangement uses TRBV6-5 and TRBJ2-5; D call uncertain. Germline assignment: CDR1 MNHEY and CDR2 SVGAGI. CDR3 length: 13 residues. With 0 bases removed from V and 4 bases from J, the gap between germline ends came to 6 bases. CDR3 DNA: TGTGCCAGCAGTTACTCGAGTGCAGAGACCCAGTACTTC. Amino acid sequence: CASSYSSAETQYF.

DNA of the CDR3: TGTGCCAGCTCAAGGACTAGCGGGAGTTATGCAGATACGCAGTATTTT. Its translation: CASSRTSGSYADTQYF. The chain carries TRBV18 and TRBJ2-3; 13 bases agree with TRBD2. Germline CDR1 reads KGHSH; CDR2 reads LQKENI. V lost 5 bases and J lost 4; bases outside the gene matches: 6. The CDR3 loop spans 16 amino acids.

J is TRBJ2-2 and V is TRBV27; TRBD2 agrees at 11 bases. V lost 2 bases and J lost 4; bases outside the gene matches: 9. The CDR3 extends over 18 amino acids. Germline V CDR1 and CDR2: MNHEY, SMNVEV (reference sequence). The CDR3 region has the DNA TGTGCCAGCAGTTTACGATCCGCACTAGCGGGAGTCACCGGGGAGCTGTTTTTT. The encoded protein is CASSLRSALAGVTGELFF.

Remarks on this clone: Other DNA sequences in this sample translate to the same CDR3. The chain combines TRBV5-1 with TRBJ2-2, with D unresolved. Germline assignment: CDR1 SGHRS and CDR2 YFSETQ. V dropped 1 base and J dropped 5 bases, with 6 bases sitting between them. This CDR3 is 13 amino acids long. The CDR3 spells CASSLSGTGELFF. DNA for the CDR3: TGCGCCAGCAGCTTGTCTGGTACCGGGGAGCTGTTTTTT.

This sequence joins TRBV11-2 and TRBJ2-5; D not certain. CDR1 and CDR2 (germline): SGHAT, FQNNGV. V was shortened by 1 base and J by 5 bases, with 8 bases between the two germline ends. This CDR3 has 13 amino acids. For the CDR3, the DNA is TGTGCCAGCAGCTTAGGCTCAGAGGAGACCCAGTACTTC. Its protein product is CASSLGSEETQYF.

The gene calls are TRBV4-2 and TRBJ1-2; 8 nucleotides match TRBD1. The CDR3 totals 16 residues. In germline, CDR1 is LGHNA, CDR2 YNFKEQ. V lost 5 bases and J lost 2; bases outside the gene matches: 10. CDR3 sequence reads: CASSLAVGQGNYGYTF. CDR3 DNA sequence: TGTGCCAGCAGCTTAGCCGTAGGACAGGGCAACTATGGCTACACCTTC.

The rearrangement uses TRBV11-3 and TRBJ2-7; 9 nucleotides agree with TRBD1. CDR3 length equals 15 residues. Germline V gene data show CDR1 as SGHNT and CDR2 as YENEEA. The J segment lost 1 base and the V segment lost 1 base, leaving 2 bases of the junction unmatched. In DNA form, the CDR3 reads TGTGCCAGCAGCTTAGGACAGGGGGATTCCTACGAGCAGTACTTC. As protein: CASSLGQGDSYEQYF.

The chain links TRBV6-1 to TRBJ1-1; D is unclear. Germline CDR1 and CDR2: MNHNS and SASEGT. Trimming took 2 bases from V and 0 from J, leaving 25 bases between them. CDR3 size: 20 residues. The DNA of the CDR3 is TGTGCCAGCAGTGAATATTTTGTGTCGGGCAGTAGGGTCTTGAACACTGAAGCTTTCTTT. Protein: CASSEYFVSGSRVLNTEAFF.

The V call is TRBV19, the J call TRBJ1-6; D may be TRBD1 (5 bases). The CDR3 spans 14 residues. Looked up from germline, CDR1 is LNHDA and CDR2 is SQIVND (reference sequence). Trimming removed 4 bases from V and 9 bases from J, with 13 bases in between. The DNA for the CDR3 is TGTGCCAGTAGTAAGGGGCTGTGGGGTTCACCCCTCCACTTT. This codes for CASSKGLWGSPLHF.

This clone was counted a few times. The chain is built from TRBV6-6 and TRBJ2-3; D perhaps matches TRBD2 (6 bases). Per the germline V gene, CDR1 is MNHNY and CDR2 is SVGAGI (reference sequence). The CDR3 length is 14 residues. Trimming pared 11 bases from V and 6 bases from J, leaving 21 bases between. DNA of the CDR3: TGTGCCTCCAAATGGGCGGGGTCCAGGGATACGCAGTATTTT. Translation: CASKWAGSRDTQYF.

This chain joins TRBV5-6 and TRBJ1-1; D call uncertain. The V and J ends lost 5 bases and 14 bases respectively, with 16 bases between them. The CDR3 is 11 residues long. Germline-derived CDR1 and CDR2 are SGHDT and YYEEEE. The CDR3 here is CASRLLGVEFF. The CDR3 region has the DNA TGTGCCAGCAGATTGCTGGGTGTCGAGTTCTTT. The variable domain in full, completed from reference TRBV5-6 and TRBJ1-1, reads DAGVTQSPTHLIKTRGQQVTLRCSPKSGHDTVSWYQQALGQGPQFIFQYYEEEERQRGNFPDRFSGHQFPNYSSELNVNALLLGDSALYLCASRLLGVEFFGQGTRLTVV.

This clone appeared a few times. The chain couples TRBV29-1 to TRBJ1-1, with unresolved D. Germline V CDR1 and CDR2: SQVTM, ANQGSEA. Trimming shortened V by 1 base and J by 10 bases, and 16 bases separated the two germline ends. The CDR3 is 13 residues long. CDR3: CSVEVGLWPGAFF. Written as DNA, the CDR3 is TGCAGCGTTGAAGTGGGCCTCTGGCCGGGAGCTTTCTTT.

This clone was detected once. This chain connects TRBV5-1 to TRBJ2-7; TRBD1 matches at 11 bases. CDR1 is SGHRS and CDR2 is YFSETQ in the germline V gene. Trimming at V came to 4 bases and at J to 2 bases, leaving 8 bases not matched to a gene. CDR3 length: 16 residues. CDR3: CASSPGQGATTYEQYF. CDR3 nucleotide sequence: TGCGCCAGCAGCCCAGGACAGGGGGCGACTACCTACGAGCAGTACTTC. The full variable domain, rest sourced from reference TRBV5-1 and TRBJ2-7, is KAGVTQTPRYLIKTRGQQVTLSCSPISGHRSVSWYQQTPGQGLQFLFEYFSETQRNKGNFPGRFSGRQFSNSRSEMNVSTLELGDSALYLCASSPGQGATTYEQYFGPGTRLTVT.

V and J are TRBV5-6 and TRBJ2-1, with D possibly being TRBD2 (5 bases). The CDR3 loop spans 15 amino acids. V lost 1 base to trimming and J lost 2 bases, with 10 bases between them. Per germline, CDR1 SGHDT and CDR2 YYEEEE. In DNA, the CDR3 is TGTGCCAGCAGCTTGCAGGACTCCACCTACAATGAGCAGTTCTTC. Amino acid sequence: CASSLQDSTYNEQFF. The full variable domain, in which reference TRBV5-6 and TRBJ2-1 provide the parts outside the CDR3, is DAGVTQSPTHLIKTRGQQVTLRCSPKSGHDTVSWYQQALGQGPQFIFQYYEEEERQRGNFPDRFSGHQFPNYSSELNVNALLLGDSALYLCASSLQDSTYNEQFFGPGTRLTVL.

The CDR3 nucleotides read TGTGCCAGCAGCTTGGGTCCCCGCGAAGATACGCAGTATTTT. The encoded protein is CASSLGPREDTQYF. This sequence joins TRBV5-6 and TRBJ2-3; D is unresolved. V lost 0 bases, J lost 5 bases, and 10 bases lay in between. Germline CDR1 and CDR2: SGHDT and YYEEEE. This CDR3 comprises 14 residues.